These 4 T cell receptor beta chains came from one sample sequenced in a study of shared clonotypes between healthy human individuals. Sequencing used immunoSEQ multiplex PCR; TCRdb keeps in-frame clones, though not all of them. The profile shows about 2.4 million clones, roughly 93% of them singletons. The sequencing input was naive CD4+ T cells from PBMCs. Subset noted: CD45RA+ positively selected. The receptors come from a man aged 18 to 30 in good health. Some clones in this sample may be carry-over from other donors' samples.

V gene TRBV28 combines with J gene TRBJ2-5; 7 bases align to TRBD1. Germline V gene lookup returns CDR1 MDHEN and CDR2 SYDVKM. The CDR3 runs 15 residues. Unmatched junction bases numbered 5, after V lost 4 bases and J lost 0 bases. DNA of the CDR3: TGTGCCAGCAGTTCTCAGGACAGGTACCAAGAGACCCAGTACTTC. Translated: CASSSQDRYQETQYF.

This chain uses TRBV27 with TRBJ1-2; D remains unclear. V lost 2 bases, J lost 0 bases, and 13 bases lay in between. Germline V CDR1 and CDR2: MNHEY, SMNVEV (reference sequence). The CDR3 is made up of 16 amino acids. The CDR3 coding sequence is TGTGCCAGCAGTTTACCCCTCGAGGGTACTAACTATGGCTACACCTTC. Translating it yields CASSLPLEGTNYGYTF.

Only a few counts were recorded for this clone. This chain connects TRBV27 to TRBJ1-1; TRBD1 matches at 7 bases. CDR3 length: 14 residues. Germline trimming cut 5 bases from V and 3 bases from J; bases unmatched to any gene: 6. Germline V gives CDR1 MNHEY, CDR2 SMNVEV (reference sequence). DNA of the CDR3: TGTGCCAGCAGTCCCCTCAGGGGGGACACTGAAGCTTTCTTT. It is translated as CASSPLRGDTEAFF.

A single count supports this clone. The V gene is TRBV18, the J gene TRBJ2-7; TRBD2 matches at 11 bases. The germline CDR1 and CDR2 sequences are KGHSH and LQKENI. This CDR3 spans 16 amino acids. Trimming took 6 bases from V and 9 from J; bases not matched to a gene: 16. The chain's CDR3 is CASSQGLAAEVPAQYF. The CDR3 DNA reads TGTGCCAGCTCCCAGGGACTAGCGGCAGAGGTCCCCGCGCAGTACTTC.